Listed below are T cell receptor beta chains from one sample, sequenced in a study of immune evolution from preneoplasia to lung adenocarcinoma. Repertoires were generated with immunoSEQ multiplex PCR, while TCRdb's copy carries only in-frame clones and drops some. Altogether over 4,500 clones are present, about 75% being singletons, with the ten largest covering about 28%. The sequenced sample consisted of FFPE normal lung tissue adjacent to the tumor. These receptors were taken from a person in their sixties or seventies with lung adenocarcinoma. Each CDR3 is given with its conserved first and last residue. A D gene is named only where the DNA matches it firmly. Some rows have no size entry. The others give once, few or many, or a class for an expanded clone.

j_call d_call v_call cdr3_length clone_size cdr3_nt cdr3_aa
TRBJ1-2 NA TRBV29-1 13 few TGCAGCGTGGAGGCCGTTACTAACTATGGCTACACCTTC CSVEAVTNYGYTF
TRBJ1-5 NA TRBV6-1 14 NA TGTGCCAGCACTCTGGGGGTCGGCAATCAGCCCCAGCATTTT CASTLGVGNQPQHF
TRBJ2-5 NA TRBV27 12 few TGTGCCAGCAGTTTATCTGGGCAGACCCAGTACTTC CASSLSGQTQYF
TRBJ2-1 TRBD2 TRBV6-5 15 NA TGTGCCAGCAGTTACGGGACTAGCGGGATCGGTGAGCAGTTCTTC CASSYGTSGIGEQFF
TRBJ2-7 TRBD1 TRBV6-1 15 NA TGTGCCAGCAGTGAAGGGGCAGGGGGTACGTACGAGCAGTACTTC CASSEGAGGTYEQYF
TRBJ1-4 NA TRBV27 17 NA TGTGCCAGCAGCCCCTTGGGCAGGGGATCAGCTAATGAAAAACTGTTTTTT CASSPLGRGSANEKLFF
TRBJ1-2 NA TRBV6-4 12 NA TGTGCCAGCATGGCACCGGACTATGGCTACACCTTC CASMAPDYGYTF
TRBJ1-2 TRBD1 TRBV4-2 16 once TGTGCCAGCAGCCCTAGACAGGGGAAGGCGGACTATGGCTACACCTTC CASSPRQGKADYGYTF
TRBJ2-5 NA TRBV27 14 NA TGTGCCAGCAGTTTGCGGTCCACTACTCGGACCCAGTACTTC CASSLRSTTRTQYF
TRBJ2-3 NA TRBV28 14 NA TGTGCCAGCAGTTTCCTCAGCGGGACAGATACGCAGTATTTT CASSFLSGTDTQYF
TRBJ2-1 TRBD2 TRBV29-1 15 NA TGCAGCGTTGAAACTCGCGGGGGACCCAACAATGAGCAGTTCTTC CSVETRGGPNNEQFF
TRBJ2-1 TRBD1 TRBV28 11 NA TGTGCCAGCAGGAGGACAGGATCGGAGTTCTTC CASRRTGSEFF
TRBJ2-7 NA TRBV30 12 NA TGTGCCGTGACAGGCCCATCCTACGAGCAGTACTTC CAVTGPSYEQYF
TRBJ1-2 TRBD1 TRBV30 12 NA TGTGCCCGGAGGGGACAGAACTATGGCTACACCTTC CARRGQNYGYTF
TRBJ2-7 TRBD1 TRBV5-4 14 NA TGTGCCAGCAGCTTGGGACAGGGGGTTTACGAGCAGTACTTC CASSLGQGVYEQYF
TRBJ2-1 NA TRBV12-1 14 NA TGTGCCAGCAGCTTTGGGCGTAGGGGCAATGAGCAGTTCTTC CASSFGRRGNEQFF
TRBJ1-2 NA TRBV18 15 NA TGTGCCAGCTCACCTTCTGGCGATGCTAACTATGGCTACACCTTC CASSPSGDANYGYTF
TRBJ1-5 TRBD1 TRBV30 16 NA TGTGCCTGGAGTGCCCTCCACAGGGGAAGCAATCAGCCCCAGCATTTT CAWSALHRGSNQPQHF
TRBJ2-7 NA TRBV25-1 11 NA TGTGCCAGCAGGGGGGGTGGGGAGCAGTACTTC CASRGGGEQYF
TRBJ2-7 NA TRBV30 15 NA TGTGCCTGGAGTGTAACCGGGCTCCTATCCTACGAGCAGTACTTC CAWSVTGLLSYEQYF
TRBJ2-3 NA TRBV9 14 few TGTGCCAGCACGCCCGGGGCTAGCACAGATACGCAGTATTTT CASTPGASTDTQYF
TRBJ1-3 NA TRBV10-3 16 NA TGTGCCATCAGTGAGTCTCCAGGGTGGGCTGGAAACACCATATATTTT CAISESPGWAGNTIYF
TRBJ1-1 NA TRBV6-5 14 NA TGTGCCAGCAGTTTTGAGAGGGTGAGCACTGAAGCTTTCTTT CASSFERVSTEAFF
TRBJ1-1 NA TRBV2 12 NA TGTGCCAGCAGTGAGCCGGTCTCCGAAGCTTTCTTT CASSEPVSEAFF
TRBJ2-5 TRBD1 TRBV2 14 NA TGTGCCAGCAGAGACAGGGGCGGAGAAGAGACCCAGTACTTC CASRDRGGEETQYF
TRBJ1-2 NA TRBV28 15 NA TGTGCCAGCAGTTCCGAGGACACACAAAACTATGGCTACACCTTC CASSSEDTQNYGYTF
TRBJ1-4 NA TRBV9 15 NA TGTGCCAGCAGCGTAGAAGCCCTAGGCCCAGGGAAACTGTTTTTT CASSVEALGPGKLFF
TRBJ2-5 NA TRBV2 14 NA TGTGCCAGCAGTGACCGAACAGGTTTAGAGACCCAGTACTTC CASSDRTGLETQYF
TRBJ2-3 NA TRBV19 11 few TGTGCCAGTAGGGAAGGGACTACGCAGTATTTT CASREGTTQYF
TRBJ1-5 TRBD1 TRBV6-6 13 few TGTGCCAGCAAGAGGGGGCAAGATCAGCCCCAGCATTTT CASKRGQDQPQHF
TRBJ2-3 TRBD1 TRBV2 14 NA TGTGCCAGCGTAGGGGGCGCCGGCACAGATACGCAGTATTTT CASVGGAGTDTQYF
TRBJ2-7 NA TRBV28 14 NA TGTGCCACCCGCGAATTGTCCCTTGGGGCCGAGCAGTACTTC CATRELSLGAEQYF
TRBJ1-5 NA TRBV30 13 NA TGTGCCTGGAGTCTGGGGGGCGGCCAGCCCCAGCATTTT CAWSLGGGQPQHF
TRBJ2-7 NA TRBV6-5 14 NA TGTGCCAGCAGTTACGCGGACAGCACCTACGAGCAGTACTTC CASSYADSTYEQYF
TRBJ1-5 NA TRBV14 16 NA TGTGCCAGCAGGCCGTGTGGACCGTTCAGCAATCAGCCCCAGCATTTT CASRPCGPFSNQPQHF
TRBJ2-3 NA TRBV5-1 16 once TGCGCCAGCAGCTTGGGGTCAGGGGGGGGCACAGATACGCAGTATTTT CASSLGSGGGTDTQYF
TRBJ2-3 TRBD2 TRBV5-1 15 NA TGCGCCAGCAGTCCACTAGCGGCCTTTGGGGATACGCAGTATTTT CASSPLAAFGDTQYF
TRBJ1-2 NA TRBV7-9 13 NA TGTGCCAGCAGCGTCCAGACCGATTATGGCTACACCTTC CASSVQTDYGYTF
TRBJ2-7 NA TRBV5-4 15 NA TGTGCCAGCAGCCCGCCTGGGACTGCCGCCTACGAGCAGTACTTC CASSPPGTAAYEQYF
TRBJ2-3 NA TRBV5-1 17 NA TGCGCCAGCAGCCTAGGGTTGGGGCTTGACCCCACAGATACGCAGTATTTT CASSLGLGLDPTDTQYF
TRBJ2-1 NA TRBV11-3 16 NA TGTGCCAGCAGCCCGGGACCTTTGTTTACCTACAATGAGCAGTTCTTC CASSPGPLFTYNEQFF
TRBJ1-4 NA TRBV9 16 NA TGTGCCAGCAGCGTAAGGCAGGGAGGAACTAATGAAAAACTGTTTTTT CASSVRQGGTNEKLFF
TRBJ2-7 TRBD2 TRBV30 15 NA TGTGCCTGGAGTTGGGGTGCCGGGACTACATACGAGCAGTACTTC CAWSWGAGTTYEQYF
TRBJ1-2 NA TRBV6-5 12 NA TGTGCCAGCAGTTTCTCAAACTATGGCTACACCTTC CASSFSNYGYTF
TRBJ2-3 NA TRBV6-6 14 few TGTGCCACTGACCAGGCCCCTAGCACAGATACGCAGTATTTT CATDQAPSTDTQYF
TRBJ2-7 TRBD2 TRBV11-2 18 NA TGTGCCAGCAGCTTAGATCGGCTAGCGGGGGGAGAGTCCTACGAGCAGTACTTC CASSLDRLAGGESYEQYF
TRBJ1-3 TRBD1 TRBV10-2 15 NA TGCGCCAGCGGCCCGGGACAGGGCGCTGGAAACACCATATATTTT CASGPGQGAGNTIYF
TRBJ1-2 TRBD1 TRBV4-1 15 NA TGCGCCAGCAGCCAAGTGGCTCGTAGGGACAGAAGTTACACCTTC CASSQVARRDRSYTF
TRBJ2-3 NA TRBV5-1 13 NA TGCGCCAGCAGGGATGAGGGCACAGATACGCAGTATTTT CASRDEGTDTQYF
TRBJ1-4 TRBD1 TRBV28 17 NA TGTGCCAGCAGAAAAACGGGACAGGGGGGTCTTTTCGAAAAACTGTTTTTT CASRKTGQGGLFEKLFF
TRBJ2-6 NA TRBV19 15 NA TGTGCCAGTAGTATGCGGGGTTCTGGGGCCAACGTCCTGACTTTC CASSMRGSGANVLTF
TRBJ2-4 NA TRBV15 13 NA TGTGCCACCAGCAGTCCAGCCAAAAACATTCAGTACTTC CATSSPAKNIQYF
TRBJ2-3 NA TRBV7-3 16 NA TGTGCCAGCAGCTCACTGGCGGGTACTAGCACAGATACGCAGTATTTT CASSSLAGTSTDTQYF
TRBJ1-2 TRBD1 TRBV14 15 few TGTGCCAGCAGCCAATCCAGCCAGGGGGCAGGTGGCTACACCTTC CASSQSSQGAGGYTF
TRBJ2-1 TRBD2 TRBV4-2 16 NA TGTGCCAGCAGCCAAGATAGCGGGGGGGCCTACAATGAGCAGTTCTTC CASSQDSGGAYNEQFF
TRBJ2-7 TRBD1 TRBV30 12 NA TGTGCCTGGACACAGGGGGACCACGAGCAGTACTTC CAWTQGDHEQYF
TRBJ1-1 TRBD1 TRBV5-1 16 NA TGCGCCAGCAGCTTGGAAGGGGGCGGAACGGGCACTGAAGCTTTCTTT CASSLEGGGTGTEAFF
TRBJ2-7 NA TRBV6-5 13 NA TGTGCCAGCACCAAAGGCCTTCGCGGCGAGCAGTACTTC CASTKGLRGEQYF